Listed here are 30 T cell receptor beta chains from one sample, sequenced in a study of human T cells and chemical hapten exposure. The sample's time point: pre-sensitization, week 0. The treatment is: therapeutic diphenylcyclopropenone sensitization with weekly scalp DPC. TCRdb used MiXCR to reprocess the RACE reads, holding one entry per CDR3 protein. The sample has tens of thousands of distinct CDR3 sequences, approximately 7.6% seen once. This sample comprised whole blood, obtained in connection with sensitization to the hapten diphenylcyclopropenone (DPC). All receptors come from a woman between 50 and 59 years old with alopecia areata. Some clones in this sample may be carry-over from other donors' samples.

This clonotype was seen at least ten times. The V gene is TRBV20-1, the J gene TRBJ2-5; D is undetermined. This CDR3 contains 13 residues. Germline-derived CDR1 and CDR2 are DFQATT and SNEGSKA (reference sequence). V was trimmed by 0 bases and J by 7 bases, leaving 12 bases between them. The CDR3 loop reads CSARDQVAVTQYF. CDR3 sequence (DNA): TGCAGTGCTAGAGATCAGGTCGCGGTGACCCAGTACTTC.

This clonotype showed up many times. This chain uses TRBV11-3 with TRBJ2-7; D unresolved. The CDR3 consists of 10 residues. Germline V gene lookup returns CDR1 SGHNT and CDR2 YENEEA. The V end lost 5 bases, the J end lost 4 bases, and 3 bases lay between the germline ends. The CDR3 DNA reads as TGTGCCAGCAGCCTATACGAGCAGTACTTC. Amino acids: CASSLYEQYF.

The gene calls are TRBV3-1 and TRBJ2-5; 7 bases align to TRBD2. The CDR3 contains 13 residues. J gave up 2 bases and V 4 bases, and 1 base lay outside the gene matches. Germline-derived CDR1 and CDR2 are LGHDT and YNNKEL (reference sequence). CDR3 sequence reads: CASSRAGQETQYF. The CDR3 DNA reads as TGTGCCAGCAGCCGAGCGGGACAAGAGACCCAGTACTTC.

This clonotype has at least ten counts. The rearrangement joins TRBV5-1 to TRBJ2-7; D call uncertain. Germline CDR1 is SGHRS and CDR2 is YFSETQ. V gave up 0 bases and J gave up 2 bases, with 12 bases separating them. This CDR3 contains 15 residues. The DNA for the CDR3 is TGCGCCAGCAGCTTGGCCCTGGCCGTCCCCTACGAGCAGTACTTC. It specifies CASSLALAVPYEQYF.

This clonotype was detected ten times or more. The genes are TRBV20-1 and TRBJ1-5; possibly TRBD1 for D (5 bases). The CDR3 length is 15 residues. Germline V gene lookup returns CDR1 DFQATT and CDR2 SNEGSKA (reference sequence). Trimming removed 5 bases at V and 0 bases at J, with 14 bases between. This chain's CDR3 is CSARGRGISNQPQHF. CDR3 nucleotides: TGCAGTGCTCGAGGACGGGGGATTAGCAATCAGCCCCAGCATTTT.

This clonotype was detected many times. This chain uses TRBV28 with TRBJ2-7, with 7 bases fitting TRBD2. Looked up from germline, CDR1 is MDHEN and CDR2 is SYDVKM. CDR3 length equals 14 residues. J gave up 3 bases and V 3 bases, and 5 bases lay outside the gene matches. CDR3 bases: TGTGCCAGCAGTTTTGAACTAGCGTACTACGAGCAGTACTTC. This gives the protein CASSFELAYYEQYF. The full variable domain, in which reference TRBV28 and TRBJ2-7 provide the parts outside the CDR3, is DVKVTQSSRYLVKRTGEKVFLECVQDMDHENMFWYRQDPGLGLRLIYFSYDVKMKEKGDIPEGYSVSREKKERFSLILESASTNQTSMYLCASSFELAYYEQYFGPGTRLTVT.

This clonotype was observed many times. The gene calls are TRBV10-3 and TRBJ2-7; D may be TRBD2 (5 bases). V lost 4 bases and J 0 bases, leaving 13 bases between the germline ends. Germline V gene data show CDR1 as ENHRY and CDR2 as SYGVKD. This CDR3 has 15 amino acids. The CDR3 nucleotides read TGTGCCATCAGTGTTGGAGCGGATGTCTCCTACGAGCAGTACTTC. This translates into CAISVGADVSYEQYF.

This clonotype was found many times. V and J are TRBV20-1 and TRBJ2-4; 8 bases match TRBD1. The CDR3 spans 17 residues. Germline V gene sequence: CDR1 DFQATT, CDR2 SNEGSKA (reference sequence). Trimming cost V 3 bases and J 2 bases; bases outside gene matches: 12. In DNA, the CDR3 is TGCAGTGCTAGGGACCTCGGGACAGGAGGATCCAAAAACATTCAGTACTTC. It yields the protein CSARDLGTGGSKNIQYF.

This clonotype was seen ten or more times. V and J are TRBV9 and TRBJ2-6; 7 positions agree with TRBD1. The J segment lost 0 bases and the V segment lost 3 bases, leaving 9 bases of the junction unmatched. CDR1 is SGDLS, CDR2 YYNGEE, per germline. This CDR3 region has 18 residues. CDR3 bases: TGTGCCAGCAGCGCTCGCCGGGACAGCATCTCTGGGGCCAACGTCCTGACTTTC. Translation: CASSARRDSISGANVLTF.

The gene calls are TRBV28 and TRBJ2-3; 9 bases are shared with TRBD2. CDR3 size: 16 residues. Looked up from germline, CDR1 is MDHEN and CDR2 is SYDVKM. V lost 7 bases, J lost 0 bases, and 8 bases stayed unmatched. Here the CDR3 DNA reads TGTGCCAGCACTCTAGCGGGGATAACTAGCACAGATACGCAGTATTTT. Its protein is CASTLAGITSTDTQYF.

This clonotype was seen a few times. The rearrangement links TRBV10-3 to TRBJ1-4, with 7 nucleotides matching TRBD1. V shed 4 bases, J shed 8 bases, and the junction held 7 bases outside the gene matches. Germline CDR1 reads ENHRY; CDR2 reads SYGVKD. The CDR3 length is 14 residues. The CDR3 loop is CAISGQGAKEKLFF. The CDR3 DNA sequence: TGTGCCATCAGTGGACAGGGTGCCAAAGAAAAACTGTTTTTT.

This clonotype occurred a few times. The chain combines TRBV6-2 or TRBV6-3 with TRBJ2-3; the match to TRBD2 covers 11 bases. CDR3 length equals 14 residues. Germline V CDR1 and CDR2: MNHEY, SVGEGT. Unmatched junction bases numbered 12, after V lost 7 bases and J lost 12 bases. CDR3 nucleotide sequence: TGTGCCAGCACTCCGACTAGCGGGAATTCACGCCAGTATTTT. Its translation is CASTPTSGNSRQYF.

Comments on this clonotype: Possible read error: a much larger clone is one base away. The chain has TRBV5-1 and TRBJ2-7, with D tentatively TRBD2 (6 bases). This CDR3 has 16 amino acids. Germline V gives CDR1 SGHRS, CDR2 YFSETQ. The DNA for the CDR3 is TGCGTCAGCAGCTTGGCCTTCGGGAGAAGCTCCTACGAGCAGTACTTC. Translation: CVSSLAFGRSSYEQYF.

This clonotype showed up many times. DNA for the CDR3: TGTGCCAGCAGCTTAGCTAGCGGGGACCCCTACGAGCAGTACTTC. This codes for CASSLASGDPYEQYF. The chain employs TRBV7-9 and TRBJ2-7; TRBD2 matches at 8 bases. V dropped 0 bases and J dropped 2; count of bases not matched to a gene: 3. The germline gives CDR1 SEHNR, CDR2 FQNEAQ (reference sequence). The CDR3 runs 15 residues.

This clonotype was detected ten times or more. The chain couples TRBV11-3 to TRBJ2-3; TRBD2 aligns across 9 bases. Per germline, CDR1 SGHNT and CDR2 YENEEA. The CDR3 is 13 amino acids. V lost 5 bases, J lost 11 bases, and 8 bases stayed unmatched. CDR3 DNA: TGTGCCAGCAGCCCACACTTAGCGGGAGAGCAGTATTTT. As protein: CASSPHLAGEQYF. The variable domain in full, completed from reference TRBV11-3 and TRBJ2-3, reads EAGVVQSPRYKIIEKKQPVAFWCNPISGHNTLYWYLQNLGQGPELLIRYENEEAVDDSQLPKDRFSAERLKGVDSTLKIQPAELGDSAVYLCASSPHLAGEQYFGPGTRLTVL.

This clonotype was counted many times. The rearrangement uses TRBV24-1 and TRBJ2-1, with 13 bases that match TRBD2. With 3 bases clipped from V and 7 bases from J, the junction kept 11 bases outside the gene matches. Per germline, CDR1 KGHDR and CDR2 SFDVKD. CDR3 length: 18 amino acids. CDR3 bases: TGTGCCACCAGTGATCCCCGACTAGCGGGAGGCCGGGAGAATGAGCAGTTCTTC. This encodes CATSDPRLAGGRENEQFF.

This clonotype appeared many times. The chain recombines TRBV6-6 with TRBJ2-7, with D tentatively TRBD2 (5 bases). With 5 bases removed from V and 1 base from J, the gap between germline ends came to 18 bases. CDR3 size: 16 residues. Germline-derived CDR1 and CDR2 are MNHNY and SVGAGI (reference sequence). The CDR3 DNA reads as TGTGCCAGCAGTCCGGTAGGAGGTTTGGGGTCCTACGAGCAGTACTTC. It is translated as CASSPVGGLGSYEQYF.

This clonotype was seen only a few times. The chain joins TRBV7-6 to TRBJ2-1; 9 positions match TRBD2. The CDR3 runs to 21 residues. V was clipped by 5 bases and J by 0 bases; unmatched bases: 20. CDR1 and CDR2 (germline): SGHVS, FNYEAQ. CDR3: CASSRLGASGIVPTSYNEQFF. CDR3 nucleotide sequence: TGTGCCAGCAGCCGTCTCGGGGCTAGCGGGATAGTCCCCACCTCCTACAATGAGCAGTTCTTC.

On this clonotype: This may stem from a read error, because a much larger clone lies one nucleotide away. The V gene is TRBV6-5, the J gene TRBJ2-1; D perhaps matches TRBD1 (6 bases). V dropped 6 bases and J dropped 3 bases, with 9 bases sitting between them. The CDR3 contains 13 residues. Looked up from germline, CDR1 is MNHEY and CDR2 is SVGAGI. CDR3 coding DNA: TGTGCCAGCAGCCGGGACATCTACAATGAGCAGTTCTTC. It is translated as CASSRDIYNEQFF.

The chain is built from TRBV27 and TRBJ1-3; TRBD1 is a possible D gene (6 bases). V was trimmed by 4 bases and J by 0 bases, leaving 16 bases between them. Germline V CDR1 and CDR2: MNHEY, SMNVEV (reference sequence). This CDR3 is built from 17 residues. CDR3 sequence: CASSSPRQVVSGNTIYF. The CDR3, as DNA: TGTGCCAGCAGTTCCCCCCGACAGGTCGTCTCTGGAAACACCATATATTTT.

This chain links TRBV12-3 or TRBV12-4 with TRBJ1-5; D uncertain. The CDR3 runs to 16 residues. The V gene lost 4 bases and the J gene lost 4 bases, with 17 bases spanning the gap. CDR3 sequence reads: CASSSATTILNQPQHF. As DNA, the CDR3 is TGTGCCAGCAGTTCAGCTACGACAATTCTGAATCAGCCCCAGCATTTT.

In its sample, this clonotype was seen many times. The rearrangement uses TRBV29-1 and TRBJ2-1, with 7 bases that match TRBD1. This CDR3 region has 13 residues. Unmatched junction bases numbered 1, after V lost 5 bases and J lost 0 bases. Per germline, CDR1 SQVTM and CDR2 ANQGSEA. CDR3 bases: TGCAGCGTTACAGGGGTCTCCTACAATGAGCAGTTCTTC. It is translated as CSVTGVSYNEQFF.

This clonotype appeared a few times. The gene calls are TRBV6-5 and TRBJ2-1; 11 bases line up with TRBD2. This CDR3 spans 14 amino acids. Germline V gene data show CDR1 as MNHEY and CDR2 as SVGAGI. The ends lost 5 bases at V and 5 bases at J; junction bases unmatched: 2. CDR3 protein: CASSKGLADNEQFF. CDR3 DNA sequence: TGTGCCAGCAGTAAGGGACTAGCGGACAATGAGCAGTTCTTC.

This clonotype was counted ten times or more. The V gene is TRBV5-1, the J gene TRBJ1-2; D might be TRBD1 (5 bases). The germline CDR1 and CDR2 sequences are SGHRS and YFSETQ. V shed 1 base and J shed 4 bases, with 11 bases lying between them. The length of the CDR3 is 14 residues. Here the CDR3 reads CASSLSQGGYGYTF. Here the CDR3 DNA reads TGCGCCAGCAGCTTGTCCCAGGGCGGCTATGGCTACACCTTC.

This clonotype has a count of ten or more. V usage is TRBV6-2 or TRBV6-3 and J usage is TRBJ2-5, with D perhaps TRBD1 (6 bases). V lost 3 bases, J lost 1 base, and 12 bases lay in between. The CDR3 extends over 15 amino acids. CDR1 MNHEY and CDR2 SVGEGT come from the germline V gene. The CDR3 loop reads CASSYGTTFQETQYF. DNA for the CDR3: TGTGCCAGCAGTTATGGGACAACCTTCCAAGAGACCCAGTACTTC.

This clonotype has a count of ten or more. V gene TRBV29-1 combines with J gene TRBJ1-4, with 7 bases aligning to TRBD1. Per the germline V gene, CDR1 is SQVTM and CDR2 is ANQGSEA. The V segment lost 3 bases and the J segment 10 bases; nucleotides outside the gene matches: 5. There are 12 residues in the CDR3. The CDR3 nucleotides read TGCAGCGTTGAGGGACAGAAGGGAAAACTGTTTTTT. Translation gives CSVEGQKGKLFF.

This clonotype was seen a handful of times. The V gene is TRBV2, the J gene TRBJ2-2; perhaps D is TRBD1 or TRBD2 (5 bases each). CDR3 size: 13 residues. CDR1 is SNHLY, CDR2 FYNNEI, per germline. Trimming cost V 4 bases and J 3 bases, with 6 bases left between them. The CDR3 loop reads CASSGDHTGELFF. Written as DNA, the CDR3 is TGTGCCAGCAGTGGGGACCACACCGGGGAGCTGTTTTTT.

This chain links TRBV7-8 with TRBJ2-5; 9 bases map to TRBD2. Germline V gives CDR1 SGHVS, CDR2 FQNEAQ. V was clipped by 7 bases and J by 4 bases; unmatched bases: 10. CDR3 size: 15 residues. CDR3 in DNA: TGTGCCAGCACCTCCACGGGACTAGCAGGAGAGACCCAGTACTTC. Its translation is CASTSTGLAGETQYF.

Only a few counts were recorded for this clonotype. The rearrangement joins TRBV4-2 to TRBJ1-1, with D perhaps matching TRBD1 (6 bases). There are 14 residues in the CDR3. CDR1 and CDR2 (germline): LGHNA, YNFKEQ. The ends were cut back, 4 bases at V and 1 base at J, with 10 bases in the middle. The CDR3 protein is CASSLTGTNTEAFF. In DNA form, the CDR3 reads TGTGCCAGCAGCCTCACAGGGACGAACACTGAAGCTTTCTTT.

This clonotype has a handful of counts. The chain has TRBV29-1 and TRBJ2-7, with 7 bases lining up with TRBD2. Trimming at V came to 6 bases and at J to 3 bases, leaving 8 bases not matched to a gene. Per germline, CDR1 SQVTM and CDR2 ANQGSEA. There are 13 residues in the CDR3. CDR3 DNA sequence: TGCAGCGTCACAGCGGGATCACGCTACGAGCAGTACTTC. Translation gives CSVTAGSRYEQYF.